Sequencing of this TCR beta chain was carried out in a study of radiation and T cells in renal cell carcinoma. General study points: No pretreatment tumor biopsies were available for baseline clonotypes.

On this clone: The antigen remains unidentified.

Time point given: blood 4 weeks post-SBRT, at nephrectomy. Treatment in this sample: 15 Gy SBRT to primary tumor, nephrectomy 4 weeks later. Nephrectomy followed 15 Gy stereotactic body radiation by 4 weeks. Germline V CDR1 and CDR2: SNHLY, FYNNEI. CDR3 length: 13 amino acids. Trimming removed 4 bases from V and 4 bases from J, with 10 bases in between. Produced via immunoSEQ multiplex PCR; TCRdb's table is partial and in-frame only. This sample carries 140,000 to 150,000 clones, roughly 90% of them seen once, and the ten largest clones take 15% to 20%. The material sequenced was blood, taken from a patient whose treatment included radiotherapy and nephrectomy. This chain uses TRBV2 with TRBJ1-2, with D perhaps TRBD1 (5 bases). The source is a woman between 50 and 59 years old with renal cell carcinoma. CDR3 in amino acids: CASSGDGLYGYTF. The CDR3 DNA reads TGTGCCAGCAGTGGGGACGGACTCTATGGCTACACCTTC. Using reference TRBV2 and TRBJ1-2 for the parts outside the CDR3, the full variable domain is EPEVTQTPSHQVTQMGQEVILRCVPISNHLYFYWYRQILGQKVEFLVSFYNNEISEKSEIFDDQFSVERPDGSNFTLKIRSTKLEDSAMYFCASSGDGLYGYTFGSGTRLTVV.